The subject of this entry is one TCR beta chain. Antigen: not known. Everyone who gave samples was a healthy Caucasian. This record comes from a study of identical twins. Study-wide findings and caveats: Abundant beta clonotypes from cord blood bore fewer insertions; memory repertoires lacked this pattern. Zero-insertion analyses might be partly confounded by invariant T cells like MAIT and iNKT. Conclusions were based on cross-sectional statistical analysis, without following the same donors.

V was cut by 0 bases and J by 6 bases, with 11 bases left in between. Germline V gene data show CDR1 as SQVTM and CDR2 as ANQGSEA. This CDR3 contains 14 residues. TCRdb re-analysed the 5' RACE reads in MiXCR, keeping a single row per CDR3 protein. The sample carries around 1.7 million distinct CDR3 sequences, less than 35% recorded once. The receptor's source is a newborn girl in good health. The source material was cord blood. This chain links TRBV29-1 with TRBJ1-4; D possibly corresponds to TRBD1 (5 bases). CDR3 coding DNA: TGCAGCGTTGAAGATAAAGGGGCGGATGAAAAACTGTTTTTT. This encodes CSVEDKGADEKLFF.